This record looks at one T cell receptor (beta chain) sequence and its context. The antigen remains undetermined. Conventional CD4+ T cells were sorted from blood as CD25-low CD127-high cells. TCRdb's table, derived via immunoSEQ multiplex PCR, lists solely in-frame clones and lacks some. The table records roughly 30,000 clones, approximately 96% of them present only once. This sample is drawn from a study of regulatory and conventional T cells in RAG deficiency. Study-level findings and limits: Other subsets showed approximately 10-fold reductions, but Treg unique TCR beta sequences fell roughly 100-fold in these patients. Omenn patients showed >90% Treg-Tconv overlap and shorter CDR3 lengths.

These data also featured in a second study, about regulatory T cells. From that second work: Amplification used 52 TRBV primers and 13 TRBJ primers. Skewed V and J usage and few unique V-J pairs marked patient repertoires, most in Tregs.

This sequence was found in a human donor in good health. The sequencing input was CD25- CD4+ T cells sorted from blood.

CDR3 sequence: CASSSPGTGRARETQYF. CDR3 sequence (DNA): TGTGCCAGCAGTTCCCCGGGGACAGGGAGGGCCCGGGAGACCCAGTACTTC. This chain joins TRBV28 and TRBJ2-5, with TRBD1 matching 9 bases. The CDR3 has 17 amino acids. CDR1 and CDR2 from the germline V gene are MDHEN and SYDVKM. V lost 4 bases to trimming and J lost 5 bases; unmatched junction nucleotides: 14.